A selection of T cell receptor beta chains follows, all from one sample in a study of T cells in Graves' hyperthyroidism and ophthalmopathy. TCRdb used MiXCR to reprocess the multiplex PCR reads, holding one entry per CDR3 protein. The repertoire includes about 690,000 distinct CDR3 sequences, roughly 17% of them detected once, and around 16% sits in the top ten. Sequencing used blood. The receptor source for this set is a man aged 50 or older with Graves' hyperthyroidism. CDR3s include the opening cysteine and the closing phenylalanine or tryptophan. Each record gives: clone size, D gene, V gene, J gene, CDR3 protein, CDR3 DNA. D genes are given only for firm matches. For some rows the clone size is stated as once, few or many, or as a class when expanded; others skip it.

abundance: many
d_gene: TRBD1
v_gene: TRBV6-2/TRBV6-3
j_gene: TRBJ2-7
CDR3aa: CASSYSEVLVPGTDYEQYF
CDR3nt: TGTGCCAGCAGTTACTCGGAGGTTCTCGTCCCCGGGACAGACTACGAGCAGTACTTC

abundance: many
d_gene: TRBD2
v_gene: TRBV2
j_gene: TRBJ2-2
CDR3aa: CASSRGRGRWTGELFF
CDR3nt: TGTGCCAGCAGCCGGGGACGCGGGAGATGGACCGGGGAGCTGTTTTTT

abundance: many
d_gene: TRBD1
v_gene: TRBV30
j_gene: TRBJ1-6
CDR3aa: CAWSTRTGSYSPLHF
CDR3nt: TGTGCCTGGAGTACTAGGACAGGGAGTTATTCACCCCTCCACTTT

abundance: many
d_gene: NA
v_gene: TRBV27
j_gene: TRBJ1-1
CDR3aa: CASSSGTWMQAFF
CDR3nt: TGTGCCAGCAGTTCCGGGACATGGATGCAAGCTTTCTTT

abundance: many
d_gene: TRBD2
v_gene: TRBV19
j_gene: TRBJ2-5
CDR3aa: CASRRTSGVQETQYF
CDR3nt: TGTGCCAGTAGACGGACTAGCGGGGTTCAAGAGACCCAGTACTTC

abundance: NA
d_gene: TRBD1
v_gene: TRBV20-1
j_gene: TRBJ1-6
CDR3aa: CSARGETGLYNSPLHF
CDR3nt: TGCAGTGCTAGAGGGGAGACAGGGCTTTATAATTCACCCCTCCACTTT

abundance: many
d_gene: NA
v_gene: TRBV7-3
j_gene: TRBJ1-2
CDR3aa: CASSLIRLQGGGYTF
CDR3nt: TGTGCCAGCAGCTTAATACGTCTACAAGGGGGTGGCTACACCTTC

abundance: NA
d_gene: TRBD1
v_gene: TRBV12-3/TRBV12-4
j_gene: TRBJ2-5
CDR3aa: CASSPTDRGGGETQYF
CDR3nt: TGTGCCAGCAGTCCAACAGACAGGGGAGGTGGAGAGACCCAGTACTTC

abundance: many
d_gene: TRBD2
v_gene: TRBV28
j_gene: TRBJ2-1
CDR3aa: CASSVPSGRALEQFF
CDR3nt: TGTGCCAGCTCTGTACCTAGCGGGAGGGCCTTAGAGCAGTTCTTC

abundance: many
d_gene: TRBD1
v_gene: TRBV5-1
j_gene: TRBJ2-7
CDR3aa: CASSLDRASYEQYF
CDR3nt: TGTGCCAGCAGCTTAGACAGGGCCTCCTACGAGCAGTACTTC

abundance: many
d_gene: NA
v_gene: TRBV5-6
j_gene: TRBJ1-1
CDR3aa: CASSAVLGATEAFF
CDR3nt: TGTGCCAGCAGCGCAGTGTTGGGCGCCACTGAAGCTTTCTTT

abundance: many
d_gene: NA
v_gene: TRBV28
j_gene: TRBJ1-6
CDR3aa: CASSLRQTNSPLHF
CDR3nt: TGTGCCAGCAGTTTACGCCAGACCAATTCACCCCTCCACTTT

abundance: many
d_gene: NA
v_gene: TRBV24-1
j_gene: TRBJ2-5
CDR3aa: CATSDTTGRETQYF
CDR3nt: TGTGCCACCAGTGACACCACGGGGCGAGAGACCCAGTACTTC

abundance: many
d_gene: NA
v_gene: TRBV6-1
j_gene: TRBJ1-2
CDR3aa: CASSPRGYGYTF
CDR3nt: TGTGCCAGCAGCCCGAGGGGGTATGGCTACACCTTC

abundance: few
d_gene: NA
v_gene: TRBV9
j_gene: TRBJ2-2
CDR3aa: CASSVVWGPNTGELFF
CDR3nt: TGTGCCAGCAGCGTAGTCTGGGGGCCCAACACCGGGGAGCTGTTTTTT

abundance: few
d_gene: TRBD2
v_gene: TRBV2
j_gene: TRBJ2-3
CDR3aa: CASRRGLAGRTDTQYF
CDR3nt: TGTGCCAGCAGGCGAGGACTAGCGGGGCGCACAGATACGCAGTATTTT

abundance: many
d_gene: TRBD1
v_gene: TRBV30
j_gene: TRBJ2-2
CDR3aa: CAWSAGQGFGELFF
CDR3nt: TGTGCCTGGAGTGCCGGACAGGGGTTTGGGGAGCTGTTTTTT

abundance: NA
d_gene: TRBD2
v_gene: TRBV5-5
j_gene: TRBJ2-5
CDR3aa: CASSLVLTSGPETQYF
CDR3nt: TGTGCCAGCAGCTTGGTTCTGACTAGCGGGCCCGAGACCCAGTACTTC

abundance: many
d_gene: NA
v_gene: TRBV27
j_gene: TRBJ2-3
CDR3aa: CASSSTPSTDTQYF
CDR3nt: TGTGCCAGCAGTTCCACCCCTAGCACAGATACGCAGTATTTT

abundance: many
d_gene: NA
v_gene: TRBV2
j_gene: TRBJ2-3
CDR3aa: CASSGTSDTQCF
CDR3nt: TGTGCCAGCAGCGGGACCTCAGATACGCAGTGTTTT

abundance: many
d_gene: NA
v_gene: TRBV2
j_gene: TRBJ1-2
CDR3aa: CASLGQDKIGYTF
CDR3nt: TGTGCCAGCCTTGGTCAGGACAAAATTGGCTACACCTTC

abundance: many
d_gene: TRBD2
v_gene: TRBV5-6
j_gene: TRBJ2-1
CDR3aa: CASSAVAGKVEQFF
CDR3nt: TGTGCCAGCAGCGCGGTAGCGGGTAAGGTTGAGCAGTTCTTC

abundance: few
d_gene: TRBD1
v_gene: TRBV3-1
j_gene: TRBJ2-7
CDR3aa: CASRKTGTSYEQYF
CDR3nt: TGTGCCAGCAGGAAGACAGGGACCTCCTACGAGCAGTACTTC

abundance: NA
d_gene: TRBD2
v_gene: TRBV5-1
j_gene: TRBJ2-1
CDR3aa: CASSLRPGGSSYNEQFF
CDR3nt: TGCGCCAGCAGCTTGAGGCCGGGGGGGAGCTCCTACAATGAGCAGTTCTTC

abundance: many
d_gene: TRBD1
v_gene: TRBV6-5
j_gene: TRBJ2-5
CDR3aa: CASSYSAGGQETQYF
CDR3nt: TGTGCCAGCAGTTACTCGGCAGGGGGTCAAGAGACCCAGTACTTC

abundance: many
d_gene: NA
v_gene: TRBV19
j_gene: TRBJ2-7
CDR3aa: CASSIVEGVDEQYF
CDR3nt: TGTGCCAGTAGTATAGTCGAGGGAGTGGACGAGCAGTACTTC

abundance: NA
d_gene: NA
v_gene: TRBV19
j_gene: TRBJ2-5
CDR3aa: CASRDGQETQYF
CDR3nt: TGTGCCAGTAGGGACGGTCAAGAGACCCAGTACTTC

abundance: many
d_gene: TRBD1
v_gene: TRBV7-2
j_gene: TRBJ2-2
CDR3aa: CASSYRDRGTGELFF
CDR3nt: TGTGCCAGCAGCTACCGGGACAGAGGTACCGGGGAGCTGTTTTTT

abundance: many
d_gene: NA
v_gene: TRBV27
j_gene: TRBJ1-5
CDR3aa: CASSLKGTLQPQHF
CDR3nt: TGTGCCAGCAGTTTAAAAGGGACACTTCAGCCCCAGCATTTT

abundance: few
d_gene: NA
v_gene: TRBV7-9
j_gene: TRBJ1-2
CDR3aa: CASSSTALNYGYTF
CDR3nt: TGTGCCAGCAGCTCCACAGCCTTAAACTATGGCTACACCTTC

abundance: few
d_gene: NA
v_gene: TRBV30
j_gene: TRBJ2-5
CDR3aa: CAWRGAGAETQYF
CDR3nt: TGTGCCTGGAGGGGGGCGGGAGCAGAGACCCAGTACTTC

abundance: few
d_gene: NA
v_gene: TRBV7-9
j_gene: TRBJ2-7
CDR3aa: CASSLGQHPEQYF
CDR3nt: TGTGCCAGCAGCTTAGGACAGCACCCGGAGCAGTACTTC

abundance: NA
d_gene: TRBD1
v_gene: TRBV4-1
j_gene: TRBJ2-5
CDR3aa: CASSHPLDRRGETQYF
CDR3nt: TGCGCCAGCAGCCACCCCTTGGACAGGAGAGGAGAGACCCAGTACTTC

abundance: few
d_gene: TRBD2
v_gene: TRBV3-1
j_gene: TRBJ2-1
CDR3aa: CASTLAGVSNEQFF
CDR3nt: TGTGCCAGCACCCTAGCGGGAGTATCCAATGAGCAGTTCTTC

abundance: many
d_gene: NA
v_gene: TRBV2
j_gene: TRBJ1-3
CDR3aa: CASSPEDTIYF
CDR3nt: TGTGCCAGCAGTCCGGAGGACACCATATATTTT

abundance: many
d_gene: NA
v_gene: TRBV11-2
j_gene: TRBJ1-6
CDR3aa: CASSPSFGGSPLHF
CDR3nt: TGTGCCAGCAGCCCCTCATTTGGAGGTTCACCCCTCCACTTT

abundance: many
d_gene: TRBD1
v_gene: TRBV12-3/TRBV12-4
j_gene: TRBJ2-7
CDR3aa: CASSPQDRGQQYF
CDR3nt: TGTGCCAGCAGTCCCCAAGACAGGGGCCAGCAGTACTTC

abundance: many
d_gene: TRBD2
v_gene: TRBV4-1
j_gene: TRBJ2-7
CDR3aa: CASSQAWGGSSYEQYF
CDR3nt: TGCGCCAGCAGCCAAGCCTGGGGGGGGTCCTCCTACGAGCAGTACTTC

abundance: NA
d_gene: NA
v_gene: TRBV28
j_gene: TRBJ1-5
CDR3aa: CASSSRDRYQPQHF
CDR3nt: TGTGCCAGCAGTAGCCGGGACCGCTATCAGCCCCAGCATTTT

abundance: few
d_gene: TRBD2
v_gene: TRBV20-1
j_gene: TRBJ2-3
CDR3aa: CSALPSGSRDTQYF
CDR3nt: TGCAGTGCCCTGCCGAGCGGGAGTAGAGATACGCAGTATTTT

abundance: NA
d_gene: TRBD1
v_gene: TRBV7-9
j_gene: TRBJ2-7
CDR3aa: CASSLKPGGKDHEQYF
CDR3nt: TGTGCCAGCAGCTTAAAACCAGGGGGCAAGGACCACGAGCAGTACTTC

abundance: many
d_gene: NA
v_gene: TRBV6-1
j_gene: TRBJ2-1
CDR3aa: CATDWSSYNEQFF
CDR3nt: TGTGCCACTGACTGGAGCTCCTACAATGAGCAGTTCTTC

abundance: many
d_gene: TRBD1
v_gene: TRBV11-2
j_gene: TRBJ2-7
CDR3aa: CASSRTSGTGTYYEQYF
CDR3nt: TGTGCCAGCAGCCGAACATCCGGGACAGGGACTTACTACGAGCAGTACTTC

abundance: many
d_gene: TRBD2
v_gene: TRBV13
j_gene: TRBJ2-7
CDR3aa: CASSLGGGTATSYEQYF
CDR3nt: TGTGCCAGCAGCTTAGGGGGAGGGACGGCAACTTCCTACGAGCAGTACTTC

abundance: few
d_gene: NA
v_gene: TRBV28
j_gene: TRBJ2-7
CDR3aa: CASSPRRDVSYEQYF
CDR3nt: TGTGCCAGCAGTCCCCGCCGGGACGTCTCCTACGAGCAGTACTTC

abundance: few
d_gene: TRBD2
v_gene: TRBV7-9
j_gene: TRBJ2-4
CDR3aa: CASSVTGTSSKNIQYF
CDR3nt: TGTGCCAGCAGCGTAACCGGGACTAGCAGCAAAAACATTCAGTACTTC

abundance: NA
d_gene: TRBD2
v_gene: TRBV20-1
j_gene: TRBJ2-5
CDR3aa: CSASYGGRETQYF
CDR3nt: TGCAGTGCTAGTTATGGCGGGAGAGAGACCCAGTACTTC

abundance: NA
d_gene: TRBD1
v_gene: TRBV6-9
j_gene: TRBJ1-5
CDR3aa: CASSYGQGDQPQHF
CDR3nt: TGTGCCAGCAGTTATGGACAGGGTGATCAGCCCCAGCATTTT

abundance: NA
d_gene: TRBD1
v_gene: TRBV6-1
j_gene: TRBJ1-1
CDR3aa: CASSVEGPTGDAFF
CDR3nt: TGTGCCAGCAGTGTTGAGGGCCCTACAGGGGACGCTTTCTTT

abundance: NA
d_gene: NA
v_gene: TRBV3-1
j_gene: TRBJ2-3
CDR3aa: CASSQDQLAGWDTQYF
CDR3nt: TGTGCCAGCAGCCAAGATCAACTAGCAGGGTGGGATACGCAGTATTTT

abundance: many
d_gene: TRBD1
v_gene: TRBV29-1
j_gene: TRBJ2-2
CDR3aa: CSVGYRGNTGELFF
CDR3nt: TGCAGCGTTGGCTACAGGGGGAACACCGGGGAGCTGTTTTTT

abundance: many
d_gene: TRBD1
v_gene: TRBV5-1
j_gene: TRBJ1-1
CDR3aa: CASSWTGIGTEAFF
CDR3nt: TGCGCCAGCAGCTGGACAGGAATAGGCACTGAAGCTTTCTTT

abundance: many
d_gene: TRBD1
v_gene: TRBV2
j_gene: TRBJ2-3
CDR3aa: CASSVGQGGTDTQYF
CDR3nt: TGTGCCAGCAGTGTGGGACAGGGGGGCACAGATACGCAGTATTTT